The text below deals with one T cell receptor beta chain. TCRdb re-called the RT-PCR reads through MiXCR, storing one row per CDR3 protein. Of almost 700,000 distinct CDR3 sequences in the sample, 14% were seen once. What was sequenced was memory CD4+ T cells from blood. The sequence was collected from a female donor in good health, serving as a healthy control.

CDR3: CATSRLADTGELFF. CDR3 DNA: TGTGCCACCAGCCGGCTAGCTGACACCGGGGAGCTGTTTTTT. The rearrangement joins TRBV24-1 to TRBJ2-2, with D perhaps TRBD2 (5 bases). V was shortened by 7 bases and J by 3 bases, with 11 bases between the two germline ends. There are 14 residues in the CDR3. Germline V lookup: CDR1 KGHDR, CDR2 SFDVKD.